A selection of T cell receptor beta chains follows, all from one sample in a study of T cell clones after liver transplantation. Sequencing was performed with immunoSEQ multiplex PCR; in TCRdb, only in-frame clones are kept and a portion is missing. This sample has some 60,000 clones, with about 70% found just once. Material: CD4+ T cells from blood, obtained at the approximately 15-month timepoint. The receptors stem from a human patient who received a liver transplant. Some T cells may have come from the graft donor. Both conserved end residues are part of each CDR3. The D gene is left open where the match is weak. Rows give clone size only sometimes, using once, few, many, or a class for an expanded clone.

clone_size: once; j_call: TRBJ1-1; d_call: .; v_call: TRBV29-1; cdr3_aa: CSAIRGGTEAFF; cdr3_nt: TGCAGCGCCATCAGGGGAGGCACTGAAGCTTTCTTT
clone_size: .; j_call: TRBJ2-2; d_call: .; v_call: TRBV2; cdr3_aa: CASSASAGYTGELFF; cdr3_nt: TGTGCCAGCAGTGCCTCGGCGGGGTATACCGGGGAGCTGTTTTTT
clone_size: .; j_call: TRBJ2-7; d_call: .; v_call: TRBV19; cdr3_aa: CASSMGVLGEQYF; cdr3_nt: TGTGCCAGTAGTATGGGGGTCCTAGGCGAGCAGTACTTC
clone_size: .; j_call: TRBJ2-6; d_call: TRBD2; v_call: TRBV19; cdr3_aa: CASSIVAGLSSGANVLTF; cdr3_nt: TGTGCCAGTAGCATCGTAGCGGGATTATCCTCTGGGGCCAACGTCCTGACTTTC
clone_size: .; j_call: TRBJ2-1; d_call: TRBD2; v_call: TRBV5-1; cdr3_aa: CASSLGEGRRQFF; cdr3_nt: TGCGCCAGCAGCTTGGGGGAGGGTAGGCGCCAATTCTTC
clone_size: .; j_call: TRBJ1-4; d_call: .; v_call: TRBV11-2; cdr3_aa: CASSLGARGNEKLFF; cdr3_nt: TGTGCCAGCAGCTTGGGGGCCCGGGGTAATGAAAAACTGTTTTTT
clone_size: .; j_call: TRBJ1-1; d_call: .; v_call: TRBV5-4; cdr3_aa: CASSPRQTGNTEAFF; cdr3_nt: TGTGCCAGCAGCCCCCGGCAGACAGGGAACACTGAAGCTTTCTTT
clone_size: few; j_call: TRBJ1-2; d_call: TRBD1; v_call: TRBV28; cdr3_aa: CASSSFRDRGLGNYGYTF; cdr3_nt: TGTGCCAGCAGTTCGTTCCGGGACAGAGGACTGGGTAACTATGGCTACACCTTC
clone_size: few; j_call: TRBJ2-2; d_call: TRBD2; v_call: TRBV9; cdr3_aa: CASSVVGTSVTGELFF; cdr3_nt: TGTGCCAGCAGCGTAGTCGGGACTAGCGTCACCGGGGAGCTGTTTTTT
clone_size: .; j_call: TRBJ2-2; d_call: TRBD2; v_call: TRBV5-5; cdr3_aa: CASRSLAGATGELFF; cdr3_nt: TGTGCCAGCAGGTCACTAGCGGGAGCCACCGGGGAGCTGTTTTTT
clone_size: .; j_call: TRBJ1-1; d_call: .; v_call: TRBV6-5; cdr3_aa: CASSHLVGTEAFF; cdr3_nt: TGTGCCAGCAGCCACTTGGTGGGCACTGAAGCTTTCTTT
clone_size: .; j_call: TRBJ1-4; d_call: .; v_call: TRBV6-1; cdr3_aa: CASTRDADWGEKLFF; cdr3_nt: TGTGCCAGCACGCGGGACGCCGATTGGGGTGAAAAACTGTTTTTT